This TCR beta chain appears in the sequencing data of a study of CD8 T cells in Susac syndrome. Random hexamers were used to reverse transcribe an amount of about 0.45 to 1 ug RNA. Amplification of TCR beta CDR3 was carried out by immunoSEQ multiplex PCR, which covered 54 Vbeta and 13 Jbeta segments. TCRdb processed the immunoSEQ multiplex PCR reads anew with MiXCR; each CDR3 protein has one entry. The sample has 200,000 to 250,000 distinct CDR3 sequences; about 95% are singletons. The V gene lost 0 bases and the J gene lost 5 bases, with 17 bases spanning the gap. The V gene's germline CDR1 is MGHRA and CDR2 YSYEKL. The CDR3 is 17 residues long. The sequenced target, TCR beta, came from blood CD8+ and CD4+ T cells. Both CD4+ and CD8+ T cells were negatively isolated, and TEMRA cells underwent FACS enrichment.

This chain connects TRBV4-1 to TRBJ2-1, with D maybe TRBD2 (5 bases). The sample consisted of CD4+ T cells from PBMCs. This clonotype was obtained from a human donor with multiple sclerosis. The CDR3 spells CASSQDLTRYYHNEQFF. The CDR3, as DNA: TGCGCCAGCAGCCAAGATCTTACTAGATACTATCACAATGAGCAGTTCTTC.